This TCR beta chain was obtained from a study of early T cells in non-severe SARS-CoV-2 infection. V gave up 3 bases and J gave up 0 bases, with 9 bases separating them. Germline CDR1 and CDR2: SGHAT and FQNNGV. This CDR3 has 14 amino acids. This clonotype was recorded at least ten times. Each CDR3 protein gets one entry after TCRdb re-called the 5' RACE reads with MiXCR. Counted here are approximately 70,000 distinct CDR3 sequences, roughly 4.5% occurring once; the ten biggest clones make up roughly 3.7%. This material consisted of whole blood, taken at baseline. V usage is TRBV11-2 and J usage is TRBJ2-7; TRBD1 is a possible D gene (6 bases). This clonotype originated in an adult who was a healthcare worker with PCR-confirmed SARS-CoV-2 infection or an uninfected control (not recorded which). The donor label of this sample is uncertain. Here the CDR3 reads CASSLGAHSYEQYF. Written as DNA, the CDR3 is TGTGCCAGCAGCTTGGGGGCACACTCCTACGAGCAGTACTTC.